These T cell receptor beta chains were read from a single sample in a study of blood T cell repertoires in COVID-19. Profiling relied on immunoSEQ multiplex PCR, and the TCRdb table lists in-frame clones only, not all of them. The top ten clones hold just over 5% of a sample with roughly 50,000 clones, 90% of them seen once. The specimen sequenced was peripheral blood. These receptor sequences come from a man aged 65 to 85 with acute or convalescent COVID-19. Each CDR3 is given with its conserved first and last residue. The order of the fields is clone size, D gene, V gene, J gene, CDR3 protein, CDR3 DNA. The D gene is left open where the match is weak. The size of a clone is reported for some rows only, either as once, few or many, or as a class for expanded clones.

clone_size: NA
d_call: NA
v_call: TRBV5-8
j_call: TRBJ2-3
cdr3_aa: CASSFYREGAQYF
cdr3_nt: TGTGCCAGCAGCTTCTACAGGGAAGGAGCGCAGTATTTT

clone_size: once
d_call: TRBD1
v_call: TRBV5-4
j_call: TRBJ1-5
cdr3_aa: CASSPPGGCTCNQPQHF
cdr3_nt: TGTGCCAGCAGCCCTCCAGGGGGATGTACTTGTAATCAGCCCCAGCATTTT

clone_size: NA
d_call: TRBD2
v_call: TRBV5-4
j_call: TRBJ2-2
cdr3_aa: CASSLSSGANTGELFF
cdr3_nt: TGTGCCAGCAGCTTAAGTAGCGGGGCGAACACCGGGGAGCTGTTTTTT

clone_size: once
d_call: NA
v_call: TRBV5-4
j_call: TRBJ1-2
cdr3_aa: CASSLEASYGYTF
cdr3_nt: TGTGCCAGCAGCTTAGAGGCCTCCTATGGCTACACCTTC

clone_size: NA
d_call: TRBD2
v_call: TRBV4-3
j_call: TRBJ2-1
cdr3_aa: CASSQGTQRGSNEQFF
cdr3_nt: TGCGCCAGCAGCCAAGGAACCCAGCGGGGGAGCAATGAGCAGTTCTTC

clone_size: NA
d_call: TRBD1
v_call: TRBV6-2/TRBV6-3
j_call: TRBJ1-6
cdr3_aa: CASSYSGQEPNNSPLHF
cdr3_nt: TGTGCCAGCAGTTACTCGGGACAGGAACCCAATAATTCACCCCTCCACTTT

clone_size: NA
d_call: NA
v_call: TRBV11-2
j_call: TRBJ2-1
cdr3_aa: CASSLEVGALYNEQFF
cdr3_nt: TGTGCCAGCAGCTTAGAAGTGGGGGCCCTCTACAATGAGCAGTTCTTC

clone_size: NA
d_call: NA
v_call: TRBV9
j_call: TRBJ1-4
cdr3_aa: CASSRSPNEKLFF
cdr3_nt: TGTGCCAGCAGCAGGAGTCCTAATGAAAAACTGTTTTTT

clone_size: NA
d_call: NA
v_call: TRBV2
j_call: TRBJ1-5
cdr3_aa: CASSLDGHNQPQHF
cdr3_nt: TGTGCCAGCAGTTTAGACGGACACAATCAGCCCCAGCATTTT

clone_size: NA
d_call: NA
v_call: TRBV7-8
j_call: TRBJ1-6
cdr3_aa: CASSLALSGESPLHF
cdr3_nt: TGTGCCAGCAGCTTAGCCCTGAGCGGAGAGTCACCCCTCCACTTT

clone_size: NA
d_call: TRBD2
v_call: TRBV7-8
j_call: TRBJ2-1
cdr3_aa: CASSPVLAGYNEQFF
cdr3_nt: TGTGCCAGCAGCCCGGTACTAGCGGGGTACAATGAGCAGTTCTTC

clone_size: NA
d_call: NA
v_call: TRBV11-2
j_call: TRBJ2-2
cdr3_aa: CASRYTITGELFF
cdr3_nt: TGTGCCAGCAGATACACCATAACCGGGGAGCTGTTTTTT

clone_size: NA
d_call: NA
v_call: TRBV28
j_call: TRBJ2-3
cdr3_aa: CASSVSGTSTDTQYF
cdr3_nt: TGTGCCAGCAGTGTTAGCGGAACTAGCACAGATACGCAGTATTTT

clone_size: NA
d_call: NA
v_call: TRBV6-5
j_call: TRBJ1-1
cdr3_aa: CASSTQDRNGAFF
cdr3_nt: TGTGCCAGCAGTACTCAGGACAGAAACGGAGCTTTCTTT